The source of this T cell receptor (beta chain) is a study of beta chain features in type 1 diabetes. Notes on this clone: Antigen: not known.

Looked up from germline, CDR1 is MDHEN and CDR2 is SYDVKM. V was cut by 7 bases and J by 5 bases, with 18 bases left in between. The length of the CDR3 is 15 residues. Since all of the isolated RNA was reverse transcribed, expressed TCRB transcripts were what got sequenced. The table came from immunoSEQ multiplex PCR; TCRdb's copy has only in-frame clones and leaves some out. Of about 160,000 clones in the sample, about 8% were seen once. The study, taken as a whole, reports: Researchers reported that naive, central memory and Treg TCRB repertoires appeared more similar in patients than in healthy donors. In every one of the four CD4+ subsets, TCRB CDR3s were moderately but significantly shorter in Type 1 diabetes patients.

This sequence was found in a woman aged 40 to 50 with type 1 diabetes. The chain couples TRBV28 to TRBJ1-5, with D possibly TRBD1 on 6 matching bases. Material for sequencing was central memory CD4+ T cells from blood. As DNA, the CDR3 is TGTGCCAGCACTCCTGGGGGGGGCAGGGATCAGCCCCAGCATTTT. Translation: CASTPGGGRDQPQHF.